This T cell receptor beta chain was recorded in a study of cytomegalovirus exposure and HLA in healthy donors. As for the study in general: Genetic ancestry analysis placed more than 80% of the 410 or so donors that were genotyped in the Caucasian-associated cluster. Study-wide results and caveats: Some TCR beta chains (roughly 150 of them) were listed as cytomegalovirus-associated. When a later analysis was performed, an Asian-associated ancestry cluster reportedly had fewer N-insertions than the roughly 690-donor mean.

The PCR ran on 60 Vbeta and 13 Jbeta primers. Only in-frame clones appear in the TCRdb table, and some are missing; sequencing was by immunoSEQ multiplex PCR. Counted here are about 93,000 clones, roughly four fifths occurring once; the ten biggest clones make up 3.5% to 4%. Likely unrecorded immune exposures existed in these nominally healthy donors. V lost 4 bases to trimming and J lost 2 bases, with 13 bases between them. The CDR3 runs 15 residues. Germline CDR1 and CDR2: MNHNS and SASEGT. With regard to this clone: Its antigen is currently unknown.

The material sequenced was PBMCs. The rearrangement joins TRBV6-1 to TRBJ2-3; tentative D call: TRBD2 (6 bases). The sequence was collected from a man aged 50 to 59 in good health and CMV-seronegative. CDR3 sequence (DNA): TGTGCCAGCAGTGCCGCGGGATCCACCACAGATACGCAGTATTTT. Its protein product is CASSAAGSTTDTQYF.